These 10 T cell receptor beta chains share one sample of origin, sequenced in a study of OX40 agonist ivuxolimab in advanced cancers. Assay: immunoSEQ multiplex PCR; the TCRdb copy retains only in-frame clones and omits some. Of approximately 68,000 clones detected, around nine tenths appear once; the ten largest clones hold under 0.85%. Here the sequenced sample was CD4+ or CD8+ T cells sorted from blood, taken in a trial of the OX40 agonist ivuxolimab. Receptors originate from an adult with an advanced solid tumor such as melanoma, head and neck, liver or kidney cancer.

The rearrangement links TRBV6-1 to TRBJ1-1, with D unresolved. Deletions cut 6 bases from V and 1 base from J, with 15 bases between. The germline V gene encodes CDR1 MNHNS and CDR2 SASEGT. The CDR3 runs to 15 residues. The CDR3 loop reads CASSQIGRGNTEAFF. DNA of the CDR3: TGTGCCAGCAGCCAGATCGGACGGGGGAACACTGAAGCTTTCTTT.

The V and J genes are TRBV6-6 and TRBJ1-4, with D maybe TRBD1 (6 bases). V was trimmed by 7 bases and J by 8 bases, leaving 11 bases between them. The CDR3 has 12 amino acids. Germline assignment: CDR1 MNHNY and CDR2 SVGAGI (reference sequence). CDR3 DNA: TGTGCCAGCATGGGGGGCCAAGAAAAACTGTTTTTT. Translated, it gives CASMGGQEKLFF.

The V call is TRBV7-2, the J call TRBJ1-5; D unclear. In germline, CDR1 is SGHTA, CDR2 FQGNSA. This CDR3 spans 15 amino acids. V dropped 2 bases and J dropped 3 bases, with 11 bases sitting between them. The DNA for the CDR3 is TGTGCCAGCAGCTTACAGGCAGGCCCCAATCAGCCCCAGCATTTT. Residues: CASSLQAGPNQPQHF. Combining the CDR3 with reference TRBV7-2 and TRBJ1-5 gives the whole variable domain GAGVSQSPSNKVTEKGKDVELRCDPISGHTALYWYRQSLGQGLEFLIYFQGNSAPDKSGLPSDRFSAERTGGSVSTLTIQRTQQEDSAVYLCASSLQAGPNQPQHFGDGTRLSIL.

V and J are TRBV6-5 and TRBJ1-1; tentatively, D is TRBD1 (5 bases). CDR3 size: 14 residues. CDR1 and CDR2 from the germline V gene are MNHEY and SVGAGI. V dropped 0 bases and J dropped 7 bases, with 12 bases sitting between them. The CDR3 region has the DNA TGTGCCAGCAGTTACTCGGGCGGGGCAGTTGAAGCTTTCTTT. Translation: CASSYSGGAVEAFF.

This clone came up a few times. DNA of the CDR3: TGTGCCAGCAATCCGTCGGGACAGGGTTACGAGCAGTACTTC. Protein sequence: CASNPSGQGYEQYF. This chain joins TRBV28 and TRBJ2-7, with 9 bases identical to TRBD1. J was trimmed by 4 bases and V by 7 bases; bases with no gene match: 8. The CDR3 contains 14 residues. Germline loops: CDR1 MDHEN, CDR2 SYDVKM.

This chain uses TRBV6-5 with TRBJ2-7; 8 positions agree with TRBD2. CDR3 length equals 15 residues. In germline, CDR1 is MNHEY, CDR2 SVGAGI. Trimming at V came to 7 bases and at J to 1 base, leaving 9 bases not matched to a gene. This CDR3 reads CASKLSGGASYEQYF. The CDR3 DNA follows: TGTGCCAGCAAGCTAAGCGGGGGAGCGTCCTACGAGCAGTACTTC.

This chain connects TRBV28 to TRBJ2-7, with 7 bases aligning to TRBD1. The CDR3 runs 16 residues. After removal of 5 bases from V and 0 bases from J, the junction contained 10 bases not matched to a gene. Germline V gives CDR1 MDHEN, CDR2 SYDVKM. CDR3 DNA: TGTGCCAGCAGTACTCCCACGGGACAGAGCTCCTACGAGCAGTACTTC. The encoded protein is CASSTPTGQSSYEQYF.

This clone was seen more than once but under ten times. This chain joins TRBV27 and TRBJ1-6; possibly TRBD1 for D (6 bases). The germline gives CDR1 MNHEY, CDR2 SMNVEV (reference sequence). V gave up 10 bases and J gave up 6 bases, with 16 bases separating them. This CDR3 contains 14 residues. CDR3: CATKHGQLNSPLHF. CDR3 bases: TGTGCCACCAAACATGGACAGCTTAATTCACCCCTCCACTTT.

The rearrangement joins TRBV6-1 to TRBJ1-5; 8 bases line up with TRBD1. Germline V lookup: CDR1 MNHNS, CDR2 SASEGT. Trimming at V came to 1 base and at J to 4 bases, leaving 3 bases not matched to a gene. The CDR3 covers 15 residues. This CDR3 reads CASSEGGTGNQPQHF. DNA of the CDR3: TGTGCCAGCAGTGAAGGGGGGACAGGTAATCAGCCCCAGCATTTT.

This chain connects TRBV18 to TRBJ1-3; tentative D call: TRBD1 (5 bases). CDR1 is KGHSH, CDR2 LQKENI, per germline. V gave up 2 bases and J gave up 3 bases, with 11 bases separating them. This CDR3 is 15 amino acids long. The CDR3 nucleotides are TGTGCCAGCTCACCATGGAGGGACTATGGAAACACCATATATTTT. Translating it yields CASSPWRDYGNTIYF.